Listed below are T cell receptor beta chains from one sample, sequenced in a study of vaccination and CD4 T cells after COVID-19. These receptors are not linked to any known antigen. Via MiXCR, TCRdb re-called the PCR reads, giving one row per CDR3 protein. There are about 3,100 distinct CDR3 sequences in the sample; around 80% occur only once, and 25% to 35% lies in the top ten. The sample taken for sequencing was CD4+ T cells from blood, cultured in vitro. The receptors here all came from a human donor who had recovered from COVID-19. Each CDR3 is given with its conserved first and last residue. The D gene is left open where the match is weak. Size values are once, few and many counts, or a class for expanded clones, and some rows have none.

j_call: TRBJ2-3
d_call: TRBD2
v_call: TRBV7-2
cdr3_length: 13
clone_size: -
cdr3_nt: TGTGCCAGCAGCCCCACTGTGGGACTAGTGCAGTATTTT
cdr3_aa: CASSPTVGLVQYF

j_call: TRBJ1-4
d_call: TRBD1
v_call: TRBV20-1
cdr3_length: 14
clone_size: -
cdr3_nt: TGCAGTGCTACCCGACAGGGGGCAGATGAAAAACTGTTTTTT
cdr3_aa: CSATRQGADEKLFF

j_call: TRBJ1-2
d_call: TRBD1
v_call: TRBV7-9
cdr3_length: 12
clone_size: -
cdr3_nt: TGTGCCAGCAGTTCGGACAGGGTTGGCTACACCTTC
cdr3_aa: CASSSDRVGYTF

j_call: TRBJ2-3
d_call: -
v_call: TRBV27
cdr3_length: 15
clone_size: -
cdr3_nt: TGTGCCAGCAGTGGCTGGGGCGCGGGGACAGATACGCAGTATTTT
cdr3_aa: CASSGWGAGTDTQYF

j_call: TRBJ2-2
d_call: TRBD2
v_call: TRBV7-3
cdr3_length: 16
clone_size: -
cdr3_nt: TGTGCCAGCAGCTTAATTGGCGGGGGGAACACCGGGGAGCTGTTTTTT
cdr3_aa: CASSLIGGGNTGELFF

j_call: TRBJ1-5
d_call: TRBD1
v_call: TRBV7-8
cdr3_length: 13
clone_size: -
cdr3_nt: TGTGCCAGCAGTCAAGACAGGGATCAGCCCCAGCATTTT
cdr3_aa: CASSQDRDQPQHF

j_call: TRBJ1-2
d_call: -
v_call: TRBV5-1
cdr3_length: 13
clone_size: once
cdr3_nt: TGCGCCAGCAGCTTGGAGGGAGACTATGGCTACACCTTC
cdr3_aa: CASSLEGDYGYTF

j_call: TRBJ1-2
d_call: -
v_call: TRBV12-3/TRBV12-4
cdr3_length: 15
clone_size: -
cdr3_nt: TGTGCCAGCAGTCCCACAAACGGGGCAGTCTATGGCTACACCTTC
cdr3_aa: CASSPTNGAVYGYTF

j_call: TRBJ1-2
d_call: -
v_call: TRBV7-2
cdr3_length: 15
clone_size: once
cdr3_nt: TGTGCCAGCAGCGGGGCGGTCCCGCCTAACTATGGCTACACCTTC
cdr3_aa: CASSGAVPPNYGYTF

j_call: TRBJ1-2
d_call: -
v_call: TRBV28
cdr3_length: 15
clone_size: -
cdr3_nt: TGTGCCAGCAGTTTGGGTCGGGGAGTCGACTATGGCTACACCTTC
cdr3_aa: CASSLGRGVDYGYTF

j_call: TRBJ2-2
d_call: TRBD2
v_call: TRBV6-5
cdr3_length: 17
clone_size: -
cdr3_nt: TGTGCCAGCAGTTACCCGAACGGGGGGGCGAACACCGGGGAGCTGTTTTTT
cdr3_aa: CASSYPNGGANTGELFF

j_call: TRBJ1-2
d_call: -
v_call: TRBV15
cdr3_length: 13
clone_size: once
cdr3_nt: TGTGCCACCAGCAGAGCGCATGAGGGTGGCTACACCTTC
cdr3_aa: CATSRAHEGGYTF

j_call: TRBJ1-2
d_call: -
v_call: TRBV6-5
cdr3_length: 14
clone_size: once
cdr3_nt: TGTGCCAGCAGTTCCAAAACGGTTAACTATGACTACACCTTC
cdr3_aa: CASSSKTVNYDYTF

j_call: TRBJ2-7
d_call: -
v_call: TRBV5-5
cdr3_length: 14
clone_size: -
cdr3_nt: TGTGCCAGCAGGATCACAGGGAGCTCCTACGAGCAGTACTTC
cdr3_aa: CASRITGSSYEQYF

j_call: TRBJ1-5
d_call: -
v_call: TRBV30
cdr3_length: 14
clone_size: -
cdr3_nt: TGTGCCTGGAGTAGGGGTCTCACAGGACAGCCCCAGCATTTT
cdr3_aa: CAWSRGLTGQPQHF

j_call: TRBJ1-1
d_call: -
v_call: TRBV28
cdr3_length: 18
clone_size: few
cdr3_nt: TGTGCCAGCAGTGGAGTGGGCAGGGGCCTCACAAAGAACACTGAAGCTTTCTTT
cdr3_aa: CASSGVGRGLTKNTEAFF

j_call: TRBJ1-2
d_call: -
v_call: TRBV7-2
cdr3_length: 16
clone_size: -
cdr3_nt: TGTGCCAGCAGCTTAACCGGGAGCCAGGCAATCTATGGCTACACCTTC
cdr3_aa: CASSLTGSQAIYGYTF

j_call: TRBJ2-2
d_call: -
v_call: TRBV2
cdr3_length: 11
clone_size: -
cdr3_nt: TGTGCCAGCAGGGGGGCCGGGGAGCTGTTTTTT
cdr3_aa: CASRGAGELFF

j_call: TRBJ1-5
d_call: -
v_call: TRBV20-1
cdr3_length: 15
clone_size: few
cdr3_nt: TGCAGTGCTAGAGATCGGGGAACGGGCAATCAGCCCCAGCATTTT
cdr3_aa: CSARDRGTGNQPQHF

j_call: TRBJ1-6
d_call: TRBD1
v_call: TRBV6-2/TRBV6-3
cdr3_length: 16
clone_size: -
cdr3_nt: TGTGCCAGCAGTGGGGACCGGGACAGGGATTGGTCACCCCTCCACTTT
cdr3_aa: CASSGDRDRDWSPLHF

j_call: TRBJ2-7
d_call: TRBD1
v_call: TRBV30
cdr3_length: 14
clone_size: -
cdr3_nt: TGTGCCTGGAGTGGGGACAGGGGAACGAATGAGCAGTACTTC
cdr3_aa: CAWSGDRGTNEQYF

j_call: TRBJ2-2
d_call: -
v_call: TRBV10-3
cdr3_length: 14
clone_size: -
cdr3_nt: TGTGCCAGCTTGTCGGGGAGTGACACCGGGGAGCTGTTTTTT
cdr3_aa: CASLSGSDTGELFF

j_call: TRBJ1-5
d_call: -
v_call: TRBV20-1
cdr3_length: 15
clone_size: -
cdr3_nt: TGCAGTGCTTCGAGGGGGTCCGGTTTCAATCAGCCCCAGCATTTT
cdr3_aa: CSASRGSGFNQPQHF

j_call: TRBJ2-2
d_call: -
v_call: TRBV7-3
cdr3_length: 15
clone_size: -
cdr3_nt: TGTGCCAGCAGCTTAAGCCAGGGCAACACCGGGGAGCTGTTTTTT
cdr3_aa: CASSLSQGNTGELFF

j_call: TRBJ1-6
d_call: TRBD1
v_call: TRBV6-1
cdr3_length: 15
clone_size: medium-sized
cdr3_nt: TGTGCCAGCAGTGGGGGACAGGGGCTTAATTCACCCCTCCACTTT
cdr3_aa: CASSGGQGLNSPLHF

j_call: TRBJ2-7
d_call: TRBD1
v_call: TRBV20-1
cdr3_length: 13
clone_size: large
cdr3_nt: TGCAGTGCCACGAACAGGGGCACCTACGAGCAGTACTTC
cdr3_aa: CSATNRGTYEQYF

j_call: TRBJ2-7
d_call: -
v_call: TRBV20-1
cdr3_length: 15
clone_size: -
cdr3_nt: TGCAGTGCTAGGCGAGCCGGGACGCTAGCCTACGAGCAGTACTTC
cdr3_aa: CSARRAGTLAYEQYF

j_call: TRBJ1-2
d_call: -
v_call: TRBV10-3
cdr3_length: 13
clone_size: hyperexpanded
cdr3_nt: TGTGCCATCAGTGAAAGGGACACCTATGGCTACACCTTC
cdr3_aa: CAISERDTYGYTF

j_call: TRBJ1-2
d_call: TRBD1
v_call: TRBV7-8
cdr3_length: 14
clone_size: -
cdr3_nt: TGTGCCAGCAGTGACAGGGAGGAGGACTATGGCTACACCTTC
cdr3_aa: CASSDREEDYGYTF

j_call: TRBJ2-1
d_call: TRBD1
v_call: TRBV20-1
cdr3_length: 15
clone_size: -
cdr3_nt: TGCAGTGCCACAACCGGGACAGGGGTTAGGAATGAGCAGTTCTTC
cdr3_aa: CSATTGTGVRNEQFF

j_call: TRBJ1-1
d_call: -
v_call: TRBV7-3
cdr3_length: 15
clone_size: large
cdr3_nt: TGTGCCAGCAGCGCTACGGGGCCCGTGAACACTGAAGCTTTCTTT
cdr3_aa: CASSATGPVNTEAFF

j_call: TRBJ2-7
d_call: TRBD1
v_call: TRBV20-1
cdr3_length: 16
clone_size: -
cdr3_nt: TGCAGTGCTAGACCCCCAGGGGGCCCCTCCTCCTACGAGCAGTACTTC
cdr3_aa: CSARPPGGPSSYEQYF

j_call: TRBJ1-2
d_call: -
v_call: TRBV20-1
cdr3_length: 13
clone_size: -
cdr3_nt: TGCAGTGCTAGAGATGTCGAGGGCTATGGCTACACCTTC
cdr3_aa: CSARDVEGYGYTF

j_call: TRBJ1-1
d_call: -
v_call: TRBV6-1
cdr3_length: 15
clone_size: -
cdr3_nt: TGTGCCAGCAGTGAAGCGGGGATTCCTTACACTGAAGCTTTCTTT
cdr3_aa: CASSEAGIPYTEAFF

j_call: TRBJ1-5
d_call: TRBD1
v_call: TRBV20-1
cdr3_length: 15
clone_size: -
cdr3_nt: TGCAGTGTCTCGACAGGGACGAGTAGCAATCAGCCCCAGCATTTT
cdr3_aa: CSVSTGTSSNQPQHF

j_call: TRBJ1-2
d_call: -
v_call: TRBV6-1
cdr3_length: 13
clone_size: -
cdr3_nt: TGTGCCAGCAGTGAACATGGGGGCTATGGCTACACCTTC
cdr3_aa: CASSEHGGYGYTF

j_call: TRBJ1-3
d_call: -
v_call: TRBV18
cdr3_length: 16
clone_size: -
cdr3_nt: TGTGCCAGCTCACCCACCAAGGGCCTGAATGGAAACACCATATATTTT
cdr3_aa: CASSPTKGLNGNTIYF

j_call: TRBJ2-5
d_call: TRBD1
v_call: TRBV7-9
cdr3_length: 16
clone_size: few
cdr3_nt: TGTGCCAGCAGCTTAGCGGGACAGGGGGCTGGAGAGACCCAGTACTTC
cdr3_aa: CASSLAGQGAGETQYF

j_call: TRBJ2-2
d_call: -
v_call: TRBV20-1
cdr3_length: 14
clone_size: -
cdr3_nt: TGCAGTGCTAGACCAGTCCAACTCACCGGGGAGCTGTTTTTT
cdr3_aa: CSARPVQLTGELFF

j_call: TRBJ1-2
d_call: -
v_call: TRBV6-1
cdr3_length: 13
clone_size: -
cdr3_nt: TGTGCCAGCAGTGGCCCGGACACGTATGGCTACACCTTC
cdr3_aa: CASSGPDTYGYTF

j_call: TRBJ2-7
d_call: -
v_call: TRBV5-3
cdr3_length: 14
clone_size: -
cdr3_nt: TGTGCCAGAAGCTTGGATGGTGAGTCCTACGAGCAGTACTTC
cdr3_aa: CARSLDGESYEQYF

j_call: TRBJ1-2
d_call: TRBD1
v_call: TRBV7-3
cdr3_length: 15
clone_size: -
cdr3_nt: TGTGCCAGCAGCAACTCCGGGACAGGGAAATATGGCTACACCTTC
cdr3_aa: CASSNSGTGKYGYTF

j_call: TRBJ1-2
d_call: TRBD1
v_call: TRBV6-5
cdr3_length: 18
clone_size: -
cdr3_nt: TGTGCCAGCAGTTACGGCCCGCCCGGGACAGGGTCTATGATCGGCTACACCTTC
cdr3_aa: CASSYGPPGTGSMIGYTF

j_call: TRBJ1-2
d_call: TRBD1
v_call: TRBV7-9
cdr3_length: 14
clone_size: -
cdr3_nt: TGTGCCAGCAGCGTCGGGACAGAAAACTATGGCTACACCTTC
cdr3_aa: CASSVGTENYGYTF

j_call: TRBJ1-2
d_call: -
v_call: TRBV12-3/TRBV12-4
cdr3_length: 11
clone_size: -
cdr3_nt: TGTGCCAGCAGTTTGGCGGGGGTCCACACCTTC
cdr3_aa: CASSLAGVHTF

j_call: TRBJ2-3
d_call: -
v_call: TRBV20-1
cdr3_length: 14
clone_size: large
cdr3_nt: TGCAGTGCTAGAGTTCACGGATTTATCGATACGCAGTATTTT
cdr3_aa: CSARVHGFIDTQYF

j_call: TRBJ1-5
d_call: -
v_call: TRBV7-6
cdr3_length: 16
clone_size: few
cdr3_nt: TGTGCCAGCAGCTTACAAGCGGCAGGTGGAGATCAGCCCCAGCATTTT
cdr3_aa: CASSLQAAGGDQPQHF

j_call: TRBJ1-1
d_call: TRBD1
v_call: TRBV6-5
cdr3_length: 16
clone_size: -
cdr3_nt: TGTGCCAGCAGTTACTGGTCAGGGGGCGAGGACACTGAAGCTTTCTTT
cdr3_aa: CASSYWSGGEDTEAFF

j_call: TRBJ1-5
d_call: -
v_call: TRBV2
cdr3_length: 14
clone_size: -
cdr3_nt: TGTGCCAGCGGGCCGGACGGTAGCAATCAGCCCCAGCATTTT
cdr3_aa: CASGPDGSNQPQHF

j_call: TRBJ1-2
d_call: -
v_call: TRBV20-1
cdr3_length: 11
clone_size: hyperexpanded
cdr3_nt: TGCAGTGCCCAAAGGACTTATGGCTACACCTTC
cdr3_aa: CSAQRTYGYTF

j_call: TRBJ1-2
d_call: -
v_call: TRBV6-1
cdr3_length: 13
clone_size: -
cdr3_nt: TGTGCCAGCACCTCCGGACAGATCTATGGCTACACCTTC
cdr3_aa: CASTSGQIYGYTF

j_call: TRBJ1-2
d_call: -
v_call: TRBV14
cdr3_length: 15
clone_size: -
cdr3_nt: TGTGCCAGCAGCCAAGTCGGCAGCCAGAGGACCGGCTACACCTTC
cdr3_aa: CASSQVGSQRTGYTF

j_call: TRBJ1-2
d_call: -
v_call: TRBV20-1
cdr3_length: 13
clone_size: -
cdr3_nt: TGCAGTGGATCTCTTCCAGGGATGATAGGCTACACCTTC
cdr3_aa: CSGSLPGMIGYTF

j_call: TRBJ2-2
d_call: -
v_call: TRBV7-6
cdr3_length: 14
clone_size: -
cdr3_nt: TGTGCCAGCAGCGTATCCCCTAGCGCCGGGGAGCTGTTTTTT
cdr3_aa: CASSVSPSAGELFF

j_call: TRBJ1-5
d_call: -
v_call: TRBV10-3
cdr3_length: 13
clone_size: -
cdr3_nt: TGTGCCAGTACAACAGAGGGGCTACGGCCCCAGCATTTT
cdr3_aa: CASTTEGLRPQHF

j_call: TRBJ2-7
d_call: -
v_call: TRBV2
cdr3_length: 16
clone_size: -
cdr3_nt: TGTGCCAGCAGTGAAGCGGGGAGACGGTGGGCTTACGAGCAGTACTTC
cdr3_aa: CASSEAGRRWAYEQYF

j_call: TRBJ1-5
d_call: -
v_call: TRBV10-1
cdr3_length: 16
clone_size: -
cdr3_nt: TGCGCCAGCAGTGAGGGCGGGAGGAATAGCAATCAGCCCCAGCATTTT
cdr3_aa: CASSEGGRNSNQPQHF

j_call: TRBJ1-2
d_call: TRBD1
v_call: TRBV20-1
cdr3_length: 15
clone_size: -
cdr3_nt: TGCAGTGCTACGCCGGGACAGGGGGCTTACTATGGCTACACCTTC
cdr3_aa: CSATPGQGAYYGYTF

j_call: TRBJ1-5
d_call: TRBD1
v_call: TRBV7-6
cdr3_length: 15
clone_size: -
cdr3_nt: TGTGCCAGCAGCGCAGGGGACAGCGGCTCGAAACCCCAGCATTTT
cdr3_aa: CASSAGDSGSKPQHF

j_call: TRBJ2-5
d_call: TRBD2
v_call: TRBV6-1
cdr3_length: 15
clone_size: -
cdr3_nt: TGTGCCAGCAGTGGGACTAGCGGGGGACAAGAGACCCAGTACTTC
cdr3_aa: CASSGTSGGQETQYF